Following are 8 T cell receptor beta chains from one sample sequenced in a study of OX40 agonist ivuxolimab in advanced cancers. Method: immunoSEQ multiplex PCR; TCRdb's copy keeps in-frame clones and lacks some. The repertoire includes around 60,000 clones, 70% to 85% of them detected once, and 1.4% to 1.5% sits in the top ten. The specimen was CD4+ or CD8+ T cells sorted from blood, collected in a trial of the OX40 agonist ivuxolimab. These receptors were taken from an adult with an advanced solid tumor such as melanoma, head and neck, liver or kidney cancer.

J is TRBJ2-3 and V is TRBV19, with D perhaps matching TRBD2 (6 bases). The V gene's germline CDR1 is LNHDA and CDR2 SQIVND (reference sequence). V gave up 10 bases and J gave up 10 bases, with 12 bases separating them. The CDR3 runs 10 residues. The CDR3 sequence: CAKIREAQYF. Written as DNA, the CDR3 is TGTGCCAAAATCAGGGAGGCGCAGTATTTT.

V gene TRBV5-5 combines with J gene TRBJ1-5; D remains ambiguous. Germline CDR1 and CDR2: SGHKS and YYEKEE (reference sequence). Trimming took 3 bases from V and 4 from J, leaving 20 bases between them. The CDR3 sequence is 17 residues long. The CDR3 loop is CASSSTLGSRLNQPQHF. Written as DNA, the CDR3 is TGTGCCAGCAGCTCTACCCTCGGTAGTCGCCTTAATCAGCCCCAGCATTTT.

The gene calls are TRBV11-3 and TRBJ2-2; D is perhaps TRBD1 (6 bases). Trimming took 0 bases from V and 6 from J, leaving 8 bases between them. The CDR3 sequence is 14 residues long. CDR1 and CDR2 (germline): SGHNT, YENEEA. The CDR3 DNA reads as TGTGCCAGCAGCTTAGAGCCAGGGGCCGGGGAGCTGTTTTTT. Protein product: CASSLEPGAGELFF.

Only a few counts were recorded for this clone. The chain recombines TRBV27 with TRBJ1-1, with 7 bases aligning to TRBD1. V dropped 3 bases and J dropped 0; count of bases not matched to a gene: 4. The CDR3 contains 15 residues. Germline CDR1 reads MNHEY; CDR2 reads SMNVEV (reference sequence). CDR3 DNA sequence: TGTGCCAGCAGTTTTGGAGGACAGGTGAACACTGAAGCTTTCTTT. Its translation is CASSFGGQVNTEAFF.

This chain joins TRBV30 and TRBJ1-2; no clear D gene. The V end lost 1 base, the J end lost 4 bases, and 13 bases lay between the germline ends. The CDR3 is 14 amino acids. The germline V gene encodes CDR1 GTSNPN and CDR2 SVGIG (reference sequence). The CDR3 protein is CAWSGQARGYGYTF. As DNA, the CDR3 is TGTGCCTGGAGTGGGCAGGCGCGAGGCTATGGCTACACCTTC.

The V gene is TRBV6-5, the J gene TRBJ2-5, with D unclear. Trimming left V 2 bases short and J 4 bases short, with 5 bases between. Germline V gene sequence: CDR1 MNHEY, CDR2 SVGAGI. This CDR3 is 12 amino acids long. As DNA, the CDR3 is TGTGCCAGCAGTTACCGTGGAGAGACCCAGTACTTC. Translation: CASSYRGETQYF.

This clone was observed a few times. The chain has TRBV19 and TRBJ2-4; 8 bases are a match to TRBD1. From germline, CDR1 is LNHDA and CDR2 SQIVND (reference sequence). J was trimmed by 8 bases and V by 8 bases; bases with no gene match: 5. This CDR3 has 12 residues. The DNA of the CDR3 is TGTGCCAGTGGACAGGGCTTGGACATTCAGTACTTC. It encodes CASGQGLDIQYF.

V is TRBV5-8 and J is TRBJ1-1; D is undetermined. Germline loops: CDR1 SGHTS, CDR2 YDEGEE. V gave up 1 base and J gave up 1 base, with 5 bases separating them. The length of the CDR3 is 13 residues. CDR3 bases: TGTGCCAGCAGCTTGAGACAGAACACTGAAGCTTTCTTT. Encoded protein: CASSLRQNTEAFF.